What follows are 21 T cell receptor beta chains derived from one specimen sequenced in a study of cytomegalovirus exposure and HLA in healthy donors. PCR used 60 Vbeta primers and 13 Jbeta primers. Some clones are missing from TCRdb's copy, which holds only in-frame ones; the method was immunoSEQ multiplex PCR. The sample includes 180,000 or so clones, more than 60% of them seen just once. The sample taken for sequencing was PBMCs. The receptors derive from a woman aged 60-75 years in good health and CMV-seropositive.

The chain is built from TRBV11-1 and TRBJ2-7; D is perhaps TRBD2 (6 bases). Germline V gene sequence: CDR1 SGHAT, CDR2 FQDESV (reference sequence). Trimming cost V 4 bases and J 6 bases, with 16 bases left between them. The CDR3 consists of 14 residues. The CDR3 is CASSYRRVEREQYF. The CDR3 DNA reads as TGTGCCAGCAGCTACCGGAGGGTTGAGCGCGAGCAGTACTTC.

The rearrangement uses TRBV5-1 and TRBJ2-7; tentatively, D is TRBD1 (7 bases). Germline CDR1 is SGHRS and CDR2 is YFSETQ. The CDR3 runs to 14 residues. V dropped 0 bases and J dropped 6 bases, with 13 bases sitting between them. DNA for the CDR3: TGCGCCAGCAGCTTGGCCGCAGGGGGAGGCGAGCAGTACTTC. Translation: CASSLAAGGGEQYF.

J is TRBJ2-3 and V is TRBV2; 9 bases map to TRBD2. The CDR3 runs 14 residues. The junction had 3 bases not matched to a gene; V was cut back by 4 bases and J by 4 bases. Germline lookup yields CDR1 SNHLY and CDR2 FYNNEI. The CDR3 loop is CASSVRGGSDTQYF. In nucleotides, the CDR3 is TGTGCCAGCAGTGTGCGGGGGGGCTCAGATACGCAGTATTTT.

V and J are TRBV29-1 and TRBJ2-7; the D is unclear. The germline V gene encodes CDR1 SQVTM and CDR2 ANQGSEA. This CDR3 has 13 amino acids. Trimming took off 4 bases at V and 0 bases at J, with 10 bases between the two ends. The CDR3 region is CSVAVTLSYEQYF. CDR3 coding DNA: TGCAGCGTTGCTGTGACACTCTCCTACGAGCAGTACTTC.

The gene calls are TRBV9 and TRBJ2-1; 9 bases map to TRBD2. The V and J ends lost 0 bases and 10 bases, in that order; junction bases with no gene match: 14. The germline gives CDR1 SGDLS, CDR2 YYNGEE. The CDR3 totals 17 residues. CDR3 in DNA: TGTGCCAGCAGCGTAGATGCGGGGGGGACAGTCGGTAGGGAGCAGTTCTTC. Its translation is CASSVDAGGTVGREQFF.

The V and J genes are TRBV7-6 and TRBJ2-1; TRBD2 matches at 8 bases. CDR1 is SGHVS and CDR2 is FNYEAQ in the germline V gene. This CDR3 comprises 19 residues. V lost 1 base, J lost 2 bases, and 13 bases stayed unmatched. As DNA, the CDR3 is TGTGCCAGCAGCTTAGACGCCGCGGGAGGAAGTATAACCTACAATGAGCAGTTCTTC. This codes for CASSLDAAGGSITYNEQFF.

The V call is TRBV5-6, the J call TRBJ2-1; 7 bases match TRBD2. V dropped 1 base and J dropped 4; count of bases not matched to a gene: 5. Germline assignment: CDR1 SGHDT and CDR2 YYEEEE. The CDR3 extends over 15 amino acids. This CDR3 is CASSLSRTRYNEQFF. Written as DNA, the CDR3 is TGTGCCAGCAGCTTGTCTCGGACTAGGTACAATGAGCAGTTCTTC.

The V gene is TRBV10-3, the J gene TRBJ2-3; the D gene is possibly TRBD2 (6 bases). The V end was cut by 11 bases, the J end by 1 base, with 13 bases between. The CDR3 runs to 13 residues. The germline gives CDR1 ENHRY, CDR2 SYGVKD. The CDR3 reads CASRGNGTDTQYF. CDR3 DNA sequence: TGTGCCTCACGCGGGAATGGCACAGATACGCAGTATTTT.

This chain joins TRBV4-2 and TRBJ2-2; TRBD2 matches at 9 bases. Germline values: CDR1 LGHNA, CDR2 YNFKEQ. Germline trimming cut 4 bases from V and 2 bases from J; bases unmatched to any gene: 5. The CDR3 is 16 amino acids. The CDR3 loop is CASSRETSGNTGELFF. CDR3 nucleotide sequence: TGTGCCAGCAGCCGAGAGACTAGCGGAAACACCGGGGAGCTGTTTTTT.

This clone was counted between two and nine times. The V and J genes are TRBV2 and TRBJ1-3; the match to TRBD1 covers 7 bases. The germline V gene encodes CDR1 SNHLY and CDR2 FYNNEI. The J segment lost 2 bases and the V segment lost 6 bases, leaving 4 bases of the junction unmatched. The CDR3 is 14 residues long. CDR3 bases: TGTGCCAGCAGAGAACAGGGGCCTGGAAACACCATATATTTT. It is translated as CASREQGPGNTIYF.

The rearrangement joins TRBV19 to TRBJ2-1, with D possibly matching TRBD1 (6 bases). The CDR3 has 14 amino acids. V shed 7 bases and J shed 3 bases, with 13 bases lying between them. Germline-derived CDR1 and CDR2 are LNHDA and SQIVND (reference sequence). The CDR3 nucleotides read TGTGCCAGTACCGTGACAGGTTACTACAATGAGCAGTTCTTC. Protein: CASTVTGYYNEQFF.

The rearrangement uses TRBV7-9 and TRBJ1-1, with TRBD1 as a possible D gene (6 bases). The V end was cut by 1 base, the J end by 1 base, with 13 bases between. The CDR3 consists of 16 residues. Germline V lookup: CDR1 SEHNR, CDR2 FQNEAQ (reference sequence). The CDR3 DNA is TGTGCCAGCAGCTTAGATGCAGGGGTCCGGAACACTGAAGCTTTCTTT. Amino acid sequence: CASSLDAGVRNTEAFF.

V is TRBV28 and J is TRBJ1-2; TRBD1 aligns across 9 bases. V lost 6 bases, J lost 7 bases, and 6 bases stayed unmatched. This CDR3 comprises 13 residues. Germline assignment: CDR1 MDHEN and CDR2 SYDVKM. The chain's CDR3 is CASSRGQGRGYTF. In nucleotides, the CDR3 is TGTGCCAGCAGCCGGGGACAGGGTCGTGGCTACACCTTC.

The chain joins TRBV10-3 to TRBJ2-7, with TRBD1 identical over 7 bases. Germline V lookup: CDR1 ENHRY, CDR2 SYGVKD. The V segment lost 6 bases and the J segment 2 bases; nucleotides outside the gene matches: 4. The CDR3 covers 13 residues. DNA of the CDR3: TGTGCCATCAGAGGGACAGAAGCCTACGAGCAGTACTTC. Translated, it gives CAIRGTEAYEQYF.

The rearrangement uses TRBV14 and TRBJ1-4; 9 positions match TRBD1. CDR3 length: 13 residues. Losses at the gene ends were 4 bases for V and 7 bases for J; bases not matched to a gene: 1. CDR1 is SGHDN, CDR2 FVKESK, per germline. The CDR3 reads CASSPDRGEKLFF. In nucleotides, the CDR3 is TGTGCCAGCAGCCCGGACAGGGGTGAAAAACTGTTTTTT.

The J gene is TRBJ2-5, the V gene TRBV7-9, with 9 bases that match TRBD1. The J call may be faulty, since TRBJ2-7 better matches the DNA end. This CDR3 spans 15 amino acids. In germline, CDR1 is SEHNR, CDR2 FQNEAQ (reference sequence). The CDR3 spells CASSSLRDRVYEQYF. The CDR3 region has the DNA TGTGCCAGCAGCTCTCTCCGGGACAGGGTCTACGAGCAGTACTTC.

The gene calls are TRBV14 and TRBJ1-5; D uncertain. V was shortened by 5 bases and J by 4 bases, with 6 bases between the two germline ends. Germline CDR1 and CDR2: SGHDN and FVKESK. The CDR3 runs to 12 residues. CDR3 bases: TGTGCCAGCAGCGGCCAAAATCAGCCCCAGCATTTT. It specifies CASSGQNQPQHF.

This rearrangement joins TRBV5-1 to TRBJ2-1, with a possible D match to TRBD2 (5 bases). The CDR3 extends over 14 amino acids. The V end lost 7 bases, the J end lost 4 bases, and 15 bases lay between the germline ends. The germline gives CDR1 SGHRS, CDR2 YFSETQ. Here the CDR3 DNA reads TGCGCCAGCGACGAGGGATCGGGTTACAATGAGCAGTTCTTC. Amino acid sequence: CASDEGSGYNEQFF.

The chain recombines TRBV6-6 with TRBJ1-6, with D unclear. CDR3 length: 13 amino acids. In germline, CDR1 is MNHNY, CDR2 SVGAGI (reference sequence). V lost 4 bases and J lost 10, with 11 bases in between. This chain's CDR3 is CASSSRPGSPLHF. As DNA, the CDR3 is TGTGCCAGCAGTTCCCGACCGGGGTCACCCCTCCACTTT.

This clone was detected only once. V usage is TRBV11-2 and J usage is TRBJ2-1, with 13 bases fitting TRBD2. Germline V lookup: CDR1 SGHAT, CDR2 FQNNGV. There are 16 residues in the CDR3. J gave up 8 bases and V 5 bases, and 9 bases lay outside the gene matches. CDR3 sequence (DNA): TGTGCCAGCAGCCACGGACTAGCGGGAGCGCCGGATGAGCAGTTCTTC. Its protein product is CASSHGLAGAPDEQFF.

CDR3 region: CASSAGQGRGYGYTF. In DNA, the CDR3 is TGTGCCAGCAGTGCGGGACAGGGGCGAGGCTATGGCTACACCTTC. The chain joins TRBV6-1 to TRBJ1-2; 10 bases match TRBD1. The V segment lost 4 bases and the J segment 4 bases; nucleotides outside the gene matches: 6. The CDR3 spans 15 residues. Germline V gene sequence: CDR1 MNHNS, CDR2 SASEGT.